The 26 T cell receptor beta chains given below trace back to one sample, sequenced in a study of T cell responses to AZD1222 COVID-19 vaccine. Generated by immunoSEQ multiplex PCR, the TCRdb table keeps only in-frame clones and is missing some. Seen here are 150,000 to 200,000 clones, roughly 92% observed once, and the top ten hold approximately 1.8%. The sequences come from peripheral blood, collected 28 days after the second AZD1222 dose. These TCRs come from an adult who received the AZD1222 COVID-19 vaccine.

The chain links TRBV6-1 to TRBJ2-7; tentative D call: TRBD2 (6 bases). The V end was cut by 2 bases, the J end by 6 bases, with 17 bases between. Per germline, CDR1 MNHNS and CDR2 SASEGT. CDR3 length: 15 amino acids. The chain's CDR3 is CASSEWAGMGGEQYF. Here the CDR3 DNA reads TGTGCCAGCAGTGAATGGGCAGGAATGGGAGGCGAGCAGTACTTC.

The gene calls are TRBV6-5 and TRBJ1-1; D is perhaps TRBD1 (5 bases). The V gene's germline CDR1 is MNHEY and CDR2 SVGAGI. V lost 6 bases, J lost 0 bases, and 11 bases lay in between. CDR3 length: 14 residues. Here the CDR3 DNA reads TGTGCCAGCAGGCCCGGGGGGTTGAACACTGAAGCTTTCTTT. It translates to CASRPGGLNTEAFF.

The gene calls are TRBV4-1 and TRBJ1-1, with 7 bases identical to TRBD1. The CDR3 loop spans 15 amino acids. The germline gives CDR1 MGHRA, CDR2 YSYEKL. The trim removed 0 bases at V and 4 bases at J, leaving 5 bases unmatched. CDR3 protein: CASSQDVQGVTEAFF. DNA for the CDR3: TGCGCCAGCAGCCAAGATGTTCAGGGGGTCACTGAAGCTTTCTTT.

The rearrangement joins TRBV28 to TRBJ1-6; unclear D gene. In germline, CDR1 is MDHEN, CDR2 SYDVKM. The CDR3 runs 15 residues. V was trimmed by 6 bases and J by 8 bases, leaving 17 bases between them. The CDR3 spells CASSPQAVAYSPLHF. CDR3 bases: TGTGCCAGCAGCCCACAAGCCGTCGCGTATTCACCCCTCCACTTT.

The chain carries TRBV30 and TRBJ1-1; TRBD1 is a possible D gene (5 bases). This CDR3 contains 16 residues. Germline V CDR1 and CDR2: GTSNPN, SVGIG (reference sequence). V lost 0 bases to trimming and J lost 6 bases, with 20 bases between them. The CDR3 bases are TGTGCCTGGAGTGTAACGATTGGGGCCCTCGGTGCTGAAGCTTTCTTT. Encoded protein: CAWSVTIGALGAEAFF.

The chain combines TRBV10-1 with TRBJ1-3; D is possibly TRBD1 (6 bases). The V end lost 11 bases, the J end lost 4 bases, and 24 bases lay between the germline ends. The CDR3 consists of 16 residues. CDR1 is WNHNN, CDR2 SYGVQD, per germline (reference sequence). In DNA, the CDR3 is TGCGCCGGCAACTCCGGGACACTCGGTGCGGGAAACACCATATATTTT. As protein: CAGNSGTLGAGNTIYF.

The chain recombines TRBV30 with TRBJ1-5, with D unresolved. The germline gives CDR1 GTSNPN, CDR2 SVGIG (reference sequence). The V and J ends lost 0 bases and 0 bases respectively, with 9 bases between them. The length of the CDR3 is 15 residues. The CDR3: CAWSVGYYSNQPQHF. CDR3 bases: TGTGCCTGGAGTGTGGGATATTATAGCAATCAGCCCCAGCATTTT.

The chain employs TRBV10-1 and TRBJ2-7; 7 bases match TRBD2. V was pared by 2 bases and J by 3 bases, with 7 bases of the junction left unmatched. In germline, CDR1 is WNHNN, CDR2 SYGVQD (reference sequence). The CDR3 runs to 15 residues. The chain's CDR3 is CASSEGVAGYYEQYF. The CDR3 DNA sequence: TGCGCCAGCAGTGAGGGGGTAGCGGGCTACTACGAGCAGTACTTC.

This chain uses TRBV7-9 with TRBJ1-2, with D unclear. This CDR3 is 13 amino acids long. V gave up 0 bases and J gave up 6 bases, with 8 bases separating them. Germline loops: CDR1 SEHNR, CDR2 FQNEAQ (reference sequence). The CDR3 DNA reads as TGTGCCAGCAGCTTAGCCCAACCGAATGGCTACACCTTC. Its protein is CASSLAQPNGYTF.

The CDR3 coding sequence is TGCGCCAGCAGCCTTAGCGGGAGACAAGAGACCCAGTACTTC. This codes for CASSLSGRQETQYF. The V gene is TRBV5-1, the J gene TRBJ2-5; 9 nucleotides line up with TRBD2. V trimming: 4 bases; J trimming: 2 bases; junction bases outside the gene matches: 3. Per germline, CDR1 SGHRS and CDR2 YFSETQ. CDR3 length equals 14 residues.

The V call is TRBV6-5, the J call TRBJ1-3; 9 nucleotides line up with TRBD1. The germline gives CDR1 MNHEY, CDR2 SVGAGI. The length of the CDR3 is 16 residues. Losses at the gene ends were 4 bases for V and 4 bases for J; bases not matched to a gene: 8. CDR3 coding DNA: TGTGCCAGCAGTTCCCGGGACAGGGTGGCAGGAAACACCATATATTTT. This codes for CASSSRDRVAGNTIYF.

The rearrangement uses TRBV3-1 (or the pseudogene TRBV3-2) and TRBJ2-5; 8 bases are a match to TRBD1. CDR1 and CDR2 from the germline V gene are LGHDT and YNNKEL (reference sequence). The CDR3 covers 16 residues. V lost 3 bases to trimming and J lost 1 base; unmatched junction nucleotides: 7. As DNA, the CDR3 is TGTGCCAGCAGCCACTTAAAGGGACAGGCCCAAGAGACCCAGTACTTC. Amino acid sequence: CASSHLKGQAQETQYF.

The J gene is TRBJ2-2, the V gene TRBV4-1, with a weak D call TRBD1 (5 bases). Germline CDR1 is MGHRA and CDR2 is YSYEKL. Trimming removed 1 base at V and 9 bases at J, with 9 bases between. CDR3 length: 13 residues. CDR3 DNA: TGCGCCAGCAGCCAAGCCCAGGGTTGGGAGCTGTTTTTT. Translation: CASSQAQGWELFF.

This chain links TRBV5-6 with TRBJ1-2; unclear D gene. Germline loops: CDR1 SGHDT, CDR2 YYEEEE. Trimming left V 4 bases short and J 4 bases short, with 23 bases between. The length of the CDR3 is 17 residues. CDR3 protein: CASSPLAGSPLFYGYTF. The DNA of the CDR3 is TGTGCCAGCAGCCCTCTGGCCGGCTCGCCCTTATTCTATGGCTACACCTTC.

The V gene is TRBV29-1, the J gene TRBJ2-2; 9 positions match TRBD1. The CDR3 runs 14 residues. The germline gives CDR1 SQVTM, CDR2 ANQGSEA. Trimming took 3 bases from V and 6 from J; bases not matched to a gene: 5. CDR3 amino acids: CSVDVGQGAGELFF. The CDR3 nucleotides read TGCAGCGTTGACGTGGGACAGGGCGCCGGGGAGCTGTTTTTT.

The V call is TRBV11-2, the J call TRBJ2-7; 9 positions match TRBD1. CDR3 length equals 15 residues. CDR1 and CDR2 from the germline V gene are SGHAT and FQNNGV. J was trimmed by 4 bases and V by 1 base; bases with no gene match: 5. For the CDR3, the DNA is TGTGCCAGCAGCTTAGTAGGACAGGGGAGTTACGAGCAGTACTTC. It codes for CASSLVGQGSYEQYF.

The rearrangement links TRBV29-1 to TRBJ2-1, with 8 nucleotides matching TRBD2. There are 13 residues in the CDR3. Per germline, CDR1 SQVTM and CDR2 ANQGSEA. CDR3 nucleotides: TGCAGTTGGGGGACTAGGCCCTACAATGAGCAGTTCTTC. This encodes CSWGTRPYNEQFF.

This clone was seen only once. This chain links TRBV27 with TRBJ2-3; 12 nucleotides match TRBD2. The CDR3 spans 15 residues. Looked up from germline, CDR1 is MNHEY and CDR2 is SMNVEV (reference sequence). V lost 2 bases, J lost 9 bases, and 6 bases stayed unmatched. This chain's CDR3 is CASSLRLAGAGTQYF. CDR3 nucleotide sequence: TGTGCCAGCAGTTTAAGACTAGCGGGGGCCGGAACGCAGTATTTT.

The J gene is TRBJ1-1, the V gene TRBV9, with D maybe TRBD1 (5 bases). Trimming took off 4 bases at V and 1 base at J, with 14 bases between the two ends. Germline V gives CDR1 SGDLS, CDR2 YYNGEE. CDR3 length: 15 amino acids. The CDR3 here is CASSPSGQGNTEAFF. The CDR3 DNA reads TGTGCCAGCAGCCCCAGCGGGCAGGGGAACACTGAAGCTTTCTTT.

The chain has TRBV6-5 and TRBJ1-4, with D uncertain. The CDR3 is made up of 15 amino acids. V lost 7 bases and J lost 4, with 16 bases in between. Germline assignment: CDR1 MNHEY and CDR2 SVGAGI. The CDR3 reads CASNPFLGSNEKLFF. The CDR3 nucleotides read TGTGCCAGCAATCCATTTCTAGGGAGTAATGAAAAACTGTTTTTT.

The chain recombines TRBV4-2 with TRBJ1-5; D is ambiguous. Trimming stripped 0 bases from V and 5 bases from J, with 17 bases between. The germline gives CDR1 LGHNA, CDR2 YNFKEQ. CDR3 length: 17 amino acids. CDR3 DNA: TGTGCCAGCAGCCAAGATCATATGTTTGGGGTGGATCAGCCCCAGCATTTT. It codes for CASSQDHMFGVDQPQHF.

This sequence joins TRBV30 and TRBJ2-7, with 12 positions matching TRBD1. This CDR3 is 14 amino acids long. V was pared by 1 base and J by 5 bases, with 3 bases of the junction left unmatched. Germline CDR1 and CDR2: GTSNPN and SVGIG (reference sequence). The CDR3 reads CAWSEGTGGDEQYF. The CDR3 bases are TGTGCCTGGAGTGAGGGGACAGGGGGCGACGAGCAGTACTTC.

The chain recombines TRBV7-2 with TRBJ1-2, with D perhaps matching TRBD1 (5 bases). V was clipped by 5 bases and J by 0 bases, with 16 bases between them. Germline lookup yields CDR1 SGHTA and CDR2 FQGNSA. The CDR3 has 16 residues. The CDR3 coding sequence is TGTGCCAGCAGCCAACGTTACAGGACAACTAACTATGGCTACACCTTC. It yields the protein CASSQRYRTTNYGYTF.

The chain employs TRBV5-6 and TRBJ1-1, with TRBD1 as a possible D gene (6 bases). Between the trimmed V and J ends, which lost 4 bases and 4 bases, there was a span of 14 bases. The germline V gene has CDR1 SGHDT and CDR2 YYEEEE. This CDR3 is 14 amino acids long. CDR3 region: CASSLGGRGTEAFF. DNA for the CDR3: TGTGCCAGCAGCCTAGGGGGACGGGGCACTGAAGCTTTCTTT.

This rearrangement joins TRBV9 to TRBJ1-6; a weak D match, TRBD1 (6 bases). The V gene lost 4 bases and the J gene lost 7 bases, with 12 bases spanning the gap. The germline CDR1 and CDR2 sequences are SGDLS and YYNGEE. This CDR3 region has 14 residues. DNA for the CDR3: TGTGCCAGCAGCACGAGACAGGCCAATTCACCCCTCCACTTT. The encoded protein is CASSTRQANSPLHF.

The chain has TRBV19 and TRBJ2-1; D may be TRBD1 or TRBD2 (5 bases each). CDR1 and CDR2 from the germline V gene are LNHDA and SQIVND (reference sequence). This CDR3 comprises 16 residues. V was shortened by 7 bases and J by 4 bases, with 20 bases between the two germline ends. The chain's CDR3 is CASIDPSGGQYNEQFF. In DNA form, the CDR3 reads TGTGCCAGTATCGACCCAAGCGGAGGACAATACAATGAGCAGTTCTTC.